Listed here are 25 T cell receptor beta chains from one sample, sequenced in a study of T cells after yellow fever vaccination. TCRdb analysed the 5' RACE reads with MiXCR anew, one entry per CDR3 protein. Of some 290,000 distinct CDR3 sequences in the sample, about 10% are singletons; the top ten hold around 3.2%. Source: CD4+ T cells sorted from PBMCs, taken 45 days after the yellow fever booster vaccination. The origin of the receptors is a young man who received the YFV17D yellow fever vaccine.

The chain has TRBV5-1 and TRBJ1-2, with D possibly being TRBD1 (5 bases). V shed 3 bases and J shed 4 bases, with 13 bases lying between them. CDR3 length equals 14 residues. Germline CDR1 is SGHRS and CDR2 is YFSETQ. The CDR3: CASSSRGPTYGYTF. The CDR3 nucleotides are TGCGCCAGCAGCTCGAGGGGTCCCACCTATGGCTACACCTTC.

This rearrangement joins TRBV19 to TRBJ1-1, with 7 positions matching TRBD1. Germline assignment: CDR1 LNHDA and CDR2 SQIVND (reference sequence). Trimming removed 4 bases from V and 6 bases from J; junction bases left unmatched: 11. This CDR3 comprises 15 residues. The CDR3 bases are TGTGCCAGTAGTAAGTTTAACAGGGGTTATGCTGAAGCTTTCTTT. Amino acid sequence: CASSKFNRGYAEAFF.

V is TRBV24-1 and J is TRBJ1-5; D perhaps matches TRBD1 (5 bases). This CDR3 comprises 15 residues. V was cut by 4 bases and J by 7 bases, with 16 bases left in between. Germline values: CDR1 KGHDR, CDR2 SFDVKD. For the CDR3, the DNA is TGTGCCACCAGTGACTCGAAGACAGCGCGGCAGCCCCAGCATTTT. It specifies CATSDSKTARQPQHF.

This clonotype was found a few times. The genes are TRBV12-3 or TRBV12-4 and TRBJ1-6, with D maybe TRBD1 (5 bases). The V and J ends lost 6 bases and 14 bases respectively, with 11 bases between them. The CDR3 is 11 residues long. The CDR3 here is CASSRGGALHF. The CDR3 nucleotides read TGTGCCAGCAGCCGCGGGGGAGCCCTCCACTTT.

This clonotype appeared many times. V gene TRBV7-2 combines with J gene TRBJ1-2; 7 bases line up with TRBD1. Looked up from germline, CDR1 is SGHTA and CDR2 is FQGNSA. V gave up 4 bases and J gave up 4 bases; unmatched junction bases: 6. The CDR3 runs to 14 residues. The CDR3 loop is CASSSRQGFYGYTF. CDR3 in DNA: TGTGCCAGCAGCTCACGACAGGGCTTCTATGGCTACACCTTC.

The chain combines TRBV7-2 with TRBJ2-3; D could derive from TRBD1 or TRBD2 (5 bases each). V gave up 7 bases and J gave up 4 bases, with 12 bases separating them. CDR1 is SGHTA, CDR2 FQGNSA, per germline. This CDR3 region has 13 residues. Written as DNA, the CDR3 is TGTGCCAGCATGAGGGGCCTGGCAGATACGCAGTATTTT. Translating it yields CASMRGLADTQYF.

V gene TRBV12-3 or TRBV12-4 combines with J gene TRBJ1-4, with D perhaps TRBD1 (6 bases). V was clipped by 6 bases and J by 7 bases, with 18 bases between them. The CDR3 is 15 amino acids. CDR3 loop: CASSQVGGAFEKLFF. The CDR3 nucleotides read TGTGCCAGCAGCCAGGTCGGGGGGGCATTTGAAAAACTGTTTTTT.

In this sample, this clonotype turned up many times. The rearrangement links TRBV14 to TRBJ1-4, with D unclear. The germline CDR1 and CDR2 sequences are SGHDN and FVKESK. The CDR3 length is 15 residues. Trimming stripped 0 bases from V and 3 bases from J, with 8 bases between. Here the CDR3 reads CASSQEWASNEKLFF. The CDR3, as DNA: TGTGCCAGCAGCCAAGAATGGGCTTCTAATGAAAAACTGTTTTTT.

The gene calls are TRBV30 and TRBJ1-3; D is uncertain. Germline V gives CDR1 GTSNPN, CDR2 SVGIG (reference sequence). This CDR3 has 14 residues. The V end was cut by 2 bases, the J end by 0 bases, with 8 bases between. For the CDR3, the DNA is TGTGCCTGGAGTCTGTTAGCCTCTGGAAACACCATATATTTT. It codes for CAWSLLASGNTIYF. Variable domain in full (rest from reference TRBV30 and TRBJ1-3): SQTIHQWPATLVQPVGSPLSLECTVEGTSNPNLYWYRQAAGRGLQLLFYSVGIGQISSEVPQNLSASRPQDRQFILSSKKLLLSDSGFYLCAWSLLASGNTIYFGEGSWLTVV.

V is TRBV29-1 and J is TRBJ1-1; a weak D match, TRBD1 (5 bases). The V gene's germline CDR1 is SQVTM and CDR2 ANQGSEA. The V and J ends lost 6 bases and 8 bases respectively, with 16 bases between them. The CDR3 has 12 residues. The CDR3 reads CSVPGEGGEAFF. The CDR3 DNA reads as TGCAGCGTACCGGGGGAGGGCGGGGAAGCTTTCTTT.

V usage is TRBV6-1 and J usage is TRBJ2-2; D not certain. Trimming removed 0 bases from V and 7 bases from J, with 18 bases in between. This CDR3 has 17 residues. Germline V gene lookup returns CDR1 MNHNS and CDR2 SASEGT. The CDR3 loop is CASSEAHRRLSIGELFF. The CDR3 DNA follows: TGTGCCAGCAGTGAAGCGCATCGCAGACTGAGTATCGGGGAGCTGTTTTTT.

The chain combines TRBV20-1 with TRBJ2-3; the match to TRBD2 covers 10 bases. The CDR3 length is 15 residues. The germline V gene has CDR1 DFQATT and CDR2 SNEGSKA (reference sequence). The CDR3 loop is CSLSRLAGDTDTQYF. The CDR3 region has the DNA TGCTCACTTAGTCGTCTAGCGGGGGACACAGATACGCAGTATTTT.

The V gene is TRBV3-1, the J gene TRBJ1-2, with D uncertain. Trimming removed 4 bases at V and 0 bases at J, with 9 bases between. The germline gives CDR1 LGHDT, CDR2 YNNKEL (reference sequence). The CDR3 length is 14 residues. Here the CDR3 reads CASSPGPANYGYTF. The DNA for the CDR3 is TGTGCCAGCAGCCCAGGACCGGCTAACTATGGCTACACCTTC.

This clonotype occurred a few times. The rearrangement uses TRBV19 and TRBJ1-5; possible D gene TRBD1, 6 bases. CDR3 length equals 16 residues. CDR1 is LNHDA, CDR2 SQIVND, per germline (reference sequence). Deletions cut 2 bases from V and 3 bases from J, with 14 bases between. The CDR3 bases are TGTGCCAGTAGTATAAGGACAGAACGAAACAATCAGCCCCAGCATTTT. Its translation is CASSIRTERNNQPQHF.

The V call is TRBV25-1, the J call TRBJ2-5, with 13 bases matching TRBD2. Germline CDR1 is MGHDK and CDR2 is SYGVNS. The CDR3 covers 15 residues. The J segment lost 1 base and the V segment lost 6 bases, leaving 2 bases of the junction unmatched. CDR3 amino acids: CASRTSGGPQETQYF. CDR3 coding DNA: TGTGCCAGCAGGACTAGCGGGGGGCCCCAAGAGACCCAGTACTTC.

The rearrangement links TRBV10-3 to TRBJ2-7; D is unclear. This CDR3 region has 15 residues. The germline V and J ends were trimmed by 9 bases and 2 bases, with 20 bases remaining between them. Per germline, CDR1 ENHRY and CDR2 SYGVKD. The CDR3 DNA reads TGTGCCATACAAGCGACGCCACACCAGACCTACGAGCAGTACTTC. Its translation: CAIQATPHQTYEQYF.

This clonotype was observed a few times. The chain uses TRBV6-2 or TRBV6-3 and TRBJ1-5; a weak D match, TRBD1 (5 bases). There are 15 residues in the CDR3. CDR1 MNHEY and CDR2 SVGEGT come from the germline V gene. The V end was cut by 6 bases, the J end by 1 base, with 13 bases between. The CDR3 loop is CASSTLGQSNQPQHF. The CDR3 DNA is TGTGCCAGCAGCACCCTGGGGCAGAGCAATCAGCCCCAGCATTTT.

The chain joins TRBV10-3 to TRBJ2-3; TRBD2 matches at 8 bases. The V gene's germline CDR1 is ENHRY and CDR2 SYGVKD. V dropped 0 bases and J dropped 6; count of bases not matched to a gene: 5. This CDR3 has 15 residues. CDR3 coding DNA: TGTGCCATCAGTGAGTCGACGGGGGGGCCCGATACGCAGTATTTT. Protein product: CAISESTGGPDTQYF.

The J gene is TRBJ1-2, the V gene TRBV4-3; 7 positions match TRBD1. From germline, CDR1 is LGHNA and CDR2 YSLEER. This CDR3 is 14 amino acids long. Germline trimming cut 4 bases from V and 3 bases from J; bases unmatched to any gene: 5. CDR3 protein: CASSRGGGDYGYTF. CDR3 sequence (DNA): TGCGCCAGCAGCCGAGGGGGCGGCGACTATGGCTACACCTTC.

The rearrangement joins TRBV28 to TRBJ2-3; 7 bases agree with TRBD2. Trimming took 3 bases from V and 4 from J; bases not matched to a gene: 7. The CDR3 spans 15 residues. In germline, CDR1 is MDHEN, CDR2 SYDVKM. The CDR3: CASSLWGGIPDTQYF. For the CDR3, the DNA is TGTGCCAGCAGTTTGTGGGGGGGGATACCAGATACGCAGTATTTT.

This clonotype was recorded at least ten times. The rearrangement links TRBV6-2 or TRBV6-3 to TRBJ2-7; D is perhaps TRBD1 or TRBD2 (5 bases each). Germline V gene data show CDR1 as MNHEY and CDR2 as SVGEGT. The CDR3 runs 13 residues. Trimming shortened V by 5 bases and J by 2 bases, and 10 bases separated the two germline ends. CDR3 sequence reads: CASSIGAAYEQYF. The CDR3 coding sequence is TGTGCCAGCAGTATCGGGGCCGCCTACGAGCAGTACTTC.

This clonotype has more than one count but fewer than ten. The rearrangement joins TRBV19 to TRBJ1-2, with TRBD1 matching 8 bases. V lost 4 bases, J lost 4 bases, and 5 bases stayed unmatched. CDR1 and CDR2 from the germline V gene are LNHDA and SQIVND (reference sequence). The CDR3 consists of 14 residues. CDR3 coding DNA: TGTGCCAGTAGTACCCCCGGGACAGGCTATGGCTACACCTTC. It is translated as CASSTPGTGYGYTF.

The gene calls are TRBV7-9 and TRBJ2-7; no clear D. The CDR3 has 15 amino acids. Per germline, CDR1 SEHNR and CDR2 FQNEAQ (reference sequence). V lost 2 bases and J lost 2, with 13 bases in between. This CDR3 reads CASSLPVGPPYEQYF. CDR3 sequence (DNA): TGTGCCAGCAGCTTACCGGTCGGGCCGCCCTACGAGCAGTACTTC.

The chain uses TRBV20-1 and TRBJ2-7; 10 nucleotides agree with TRBD1. Germline V gives CDR1 DFQATT, CDR2 SNEGSKA (reference sequence). This CDR3 comprises 16 residues. Trimming cost V 0 bases and J 4 bases; bases outside gene matches: 9. The CDR3 reads CSARDPSRDRGYEQYV. For the CDR3, the DNA is TGCAGTGCTAGAGATCCGTCCCGGGACAGGGGTTACGAGCAGTACGTC.

The chain is built from TRBV6-5 and TRBJ2-7, with a possible D match to TRBD1 (5 bases). Trimming pared 2 bases from V and 3 bases from J, leaving 14 bases between. The CDR3 runs 15 residues. From germline, CDR1 is MNHEY and CDR2 SVGAGI. CDR3 DNA sequence: TGTGCCAGCAGTTACGGCCGGACACCGGTCTACGAGCAGTACTTC. Protein product: CASSYGRTPVYEQYF.